These 12 T cell receptor beta chains were all obtained from the same sample, sequenced in a study of T-cell reconstitution after alpha-beta-depleted transplantation in children. Unique molecular identifiers were used in preparing the TCRbeta library. Each CDR3 protein gets one entry after TCRdb re-called the PCR reads with MiXCR. This table holds hundreds of thousands of distinct CDR3 sequences, approximately 12% found once. Source: PBMCs from the stem cell graft donor, taken from the stem cell graft. These receptors originate from a human donor who donated a stem cell graft to a child with acute lymphoblastic leukemia.

This clonotype was seen ten or more times. The V gene is TRBV5-1, the J gene TRBJ2-5, with 11 bases lining up with TRBD1. The germline V gene has CDR1 SGHRS and CDR2 YFSETQ. The CDR3 runs to 17 residues. J lost 7 bases, V lost 0 bases, and 11 bases had no gene match. The CDR3 bases are TGCGCCAGCAGCTTGGGAGGACAGGGGGCGGCTTTTGGGACCCAGTACTTC. It yields the protein CASSLGGQGAAFGTQYF.

This clonotype was seen repeatedly, ten times or more. CDR3 in amino acids: CASSMPSGANVLTF. CDR3 nucleotides: TGTGCCAGTAGTATGCCCTCTGGGGCCAACGTCCTGACTTTC. The J gene is TRBJ2-6, the V gene TRBV19, with D unresolved. Germline lookup yields CDR1 LNHDA and CDR2 SQIVND (reference sequence). The CDR3 spans 14 residues. Deletions cut 3 bases from V and 0 bases from J, with 3 bases between.

The CDR3 protein is CASGNTGAGELFF. The CDR3 coding sequence is TGTGCCAGCGGGAATACAGGTGCCGGGGAGCTGTTTTTT. V is TRBV6-2 or TRBV6-3 and J is TRBJ2-2, with TRBD1 as a possible D gene (5 bases). The CDR3 length is 13 residues. CDR1 and CDR2 (germline): MNHEY, SVGEGT. The V end lost 8 bases, the J end lost 6 bases, and 13 bases lay between the germline ends.

There are many counts of this clonotype. This rearrangement joins TRBV20-1 to TRBJ2-3, with D uncertain. CDR3 length: 12 amino acids. Germline CDR1 and CDR2: DFQATT and SNEGSKA (reference sequence). The V end lost 5 bases, the J end lost 0 bases, and 6 bases lay between the germline ends. The CDR3 spells CSASPSTDTQYF. The CDR3, as DNA: TGCAGTGCTTCACCGAGCACAGATACGCAGTATTTT.

This clonotype was detected many times. V usage is TRBV7-9 and J usage is TRBJ2-7; TRBD2 is a possible D gene (5 bases). Trimming shortened V by 2 bases and J by 7 bases, and 15 bases separated the two germline ends. Per germline, CDR1 SEHNR and CDR2 FQNEAQ (reference sequence). The CDR3 spans 14 residues. Here the CDR3 reads CASSLNLGTGEQYF. The CDR3 bases are TGTGCCAGCAGCTTAAACCTAGGAACGGGGGAGCAGTACTTC.

This clonotype was counted ten times or more. The J gene is TRBJ2-5, the V gene TRBV6-5, with D possibly TRBD2 on 6 matching bases. V shed 8 bases and J shed 0 bases, with 13 bases lying between them. Germline V lookup: CDR1 MNHEY, CDR2 SVGAGI. The CDR3 consists of 14 residues. The CDR3 region is CASVAGLNQETQYF. In nucleotides, the CDR3 is TGTGCCAGCGTCGCGGGACTGAACCAAGAGACCCAGTACTTC.

Only a few counts were recorded for this clonotype. This chain joins TRBV7-2 and TRBJ1-2; the match to TRBD1 covers 8 bases. The germline CDR1 and CDR2 sequences are SGHTA and FQGNSA. Trimming took 5 bases from V and 7 from J; bases not matched to a gene: 9. The CDR3 consists of 14 residues. The CDR3 DNA is TGTGCCAGCAGCCCACAGGGGGAGCTAAGTGGCTACACCTTC. This sequence encodes CASSPQGELSGYTF. Based on the CDR3 plus reference TRBV7-2 and TRBJ1-2, the full variable domain is GAGVSQSPSNKVTEKGKDVELRCDPISGHTALYWYRQSLGQGLEFLIYFQGNSAPDKSGLPSDRFSAERTGGSVSTLTIQRTQQEDSAVYLCASSPQGELSGYTFGSGTRLTVV.

This clonotype was detected ten times or more. This chain joins TRBV4-3 and TRBJ1-5, with D perhaps TRBD1 (5 bases). Germline V gives CDR1 LGHNA, CDR2 YSLEER. Trimming took off 0 bases at V and 5 bases at J, with 14 bases between the two ends. The CDR3 loop spans 16 amino acids. The CDR3 protein is CASSQDLFRGYQPQHF. The CDR3 DNA follows: TGCGCCAGCAGCCAAGACTTATTTCGGGGGTATCAGCCCCAGCATTTT.

The chain uses TRBV20-1 and TRBJ2-3; a weak D match, TRBD1 (6 bases). The length of the CDR3 is 15 residues. V gave up 3 bases and J gave up 4 bases, with 17 bases separating them. CDR1 and CDR2 (germline): DFQATT, SNEGSKA (reference sequence). The CDR3 nucleotides are TGCAGTGCTAGGGGGGCCGCAGGGGCCCCAGATACGCAGTATTTT. Translating gives CSARGAAGAPDTQYF.

This clonotype was seen many times. The gene calls are TRBV12-3 or TRBV12-4 and TRBJ1-1, with TRBD1 matching over 8 bases. The CDR3 consists of 16 residues. V was pared by 7 bases and J by 1 base, with 11 bases of the junction left unmatched. For the CDR3, the DNA is TGTGCCAGCACCCAGGGGACAGGTGGGGGGAACACTGAAGCTTTCTTT. It specifies CASTQGTGGGNTEAFF.

This clonotype showed up many times. V usage is TRBV20-1 and J usage is TRBJ2-1; TRBD2 aligns across 14 bases. Germline V gives CDR1 DFQATT, CDR2 SNEGSKA (reference sequence). This CDR3 spans 16 amino acids. The V and J ends lost 3 bases and 9 bases, in that order; junction bases with no gene match: 10. The CDR3 sequence is CSARAPGLAGVGEQFF. For the CDR3, the DNA is TGCAGTGCTAGGGCCCCGGGACTAGCGGGAGTTGGTGAGCAGTTCTTC.

The chain couples TRBV7-9 to TRBJ2-7; 8 bases agree with TRBD1. The CDR3 is made up of 18 amino acids. The germline V gene has CDR1 SEHNR and CDR2 FQNEAQ (reference sequence). After removal of 1 base from V and 1 base from J, the junction contained 12 bases not matched to a gene. CDR3 protein: CASSLGGQASHRSYEQYF. CDR3 in DNA: TGTGCCAGCAGCTTAGGGGGACAGGCGTCCCACCGGTCCTACGAGCAGTACTTC.